Below, 8 T cell receptor beta chains from the same sample are listed, as sequenced in a study of PD-1 blockade in classical Hodgkin lymphoma. Repertoires were generated with immunoSEQ multiplex PCR, while TCRdb's copy carries only in-frame clones and drops some. Of some 19,000 clones in the sample, 70% to 90% were seen once. Time point reported: cycle 4 day 1 (C4D1), after more than five weeks of nivolumab. Relapses following autologous stem cell transplantation were seen in all patients, with brentuximab vedotin exposure varying. Sequencing used peripheral blood mononuclear cells (PBMCs), obtained before the fourth cycle of nivolumab. The receptors come from a human donor with classical Hodgkin lymphoma.

The genes are TRBV6-1 and TRBJ1-2; 9 bases match TRBD1. Trimming at V came to 1 base and at J to 1 base, leaving 1 base not matched to a gene. From germline, CDR1 is MNHNS and CDR2 SASEGT. This CDR3 is 15 amino acids long. The CDR3 sequence is CASSEVGQGNYGYTF. In DNA form, the CDR3 reads TGTGCCAGCAGTGAAGTGGGACAGGGTAACTATGGCTACACCTTC.

The J gene is TRBJ2-4, the V gene TRBV28; 13 bases are a match to TRBD2. Germline V lookup: CDR1 MDHEN, CDR2 SYDVKM. Trimming took 0 bases from V and 0 from J; bases not matched to a gene: 5. The CDR3 runs 19 residues. CDR3 sequence (DNA): TGTGCCAGCAGTTTATGGGTCGGGACTAGCGGGGTAGCCAAAAACATTCAGTACTTC. The encoded protein is CASSLWVGTSGVAKNIQYF.

This chain joins TRBV5-1 and TRBJ2-3; no firm D call. Per germline, CDR1 SGHRS and CDR2 YFSETQ. V lost 2 bases and J 5 bases, leaving 3 bases between the germline ends. CDR3 length: 11 residues. CDR3 sequence: CASSFLDTQYF. The CDR3 nucleotides are TGCGCCAGCAGCTTTCTAGATACGCAGTATTTT.

The J gene is TRBJ2-3, the V gene TRBV28; D call uncertain. The germline V gene has CDR1 MDHEN and CDR2 SYDVKM. The CDR3 sequence is 14 residues long. V was clipped by 1 base and J by 7 bases, with 12 bases between them. CDR3 in DNA: TGTGCCAGCAGTTTATACGGCGACCACCATACGCAGTATTTT. Translated, it gives CASSLYGDHHTQYF.

The rearrangement joins TRBV27 to TRBJ2-1, with D possibly being TRBD1 or TRBD2 (6 bases each). The germline gives CDR1 MNHEY, CDR2 SMNVEV (reference sequence). This CDR3 is built from 19 residues. The germline V and J ends were trimmed by 6 bases and 3 bases, with 27 bases remaining between them. The CDR3 region has the DNA TGTGCCAGCAGCTGGGGTCGCGTGGGGGTAGGGGGGTACTACAATGAGCAGTTCTTC. It encodes CASSWGRVGVGGYYNEQFF.

This sequence joins TRBV5-1 and TRBJ2-2, with TRBD1 matching over 9 bases. Per germline, CDR1 SGHRS and CDR2 YFSETQ. This CDR3 is built from 16 residues. V lost 5 bases and J lost 4; bases outside the gene matches: 9. This CDR3 is CASSRGQGVATGELFF. CDR3 DNA sequence: TGCGCCAGCAGTCGGGGACAGGGTGTCGCCACCGGGGAGCTGTTTTTT.

This chain links TRBV5-1 with TRBJ2-1, with 7 bases fitting TRBD2. The CDR3 is 15 amino acids. CDR1 and CDR2 (germline): SGHRS, YFSETQ. V lost 0 bases, J lost 2 bases, and 2 bases stayed unmatched. CDR3 loop: CASSLVLAAYNEQFF. The CDR3 coding sequence is TGCGCCAGCAGCTTGGTGCTAGCGGCCTACAATGAGCAGTTCTTC.

This clone has just a few counts. The chain has TRBV6-4 and TRBJ1-1; D is undetermined. V was shortened by 3 bases and J by 1 base, with 6 bases between the two germline ends. This CDR3 has 13 residues. Per germline, CDR1 MRHNA and CDR2 SNTAGT. The CDR3 DNA sequence: TGTGCCAGCAGTGAATTGAGGAACACTGAAGCTTTCTTT. Translation: CASSELRNTEAFF.